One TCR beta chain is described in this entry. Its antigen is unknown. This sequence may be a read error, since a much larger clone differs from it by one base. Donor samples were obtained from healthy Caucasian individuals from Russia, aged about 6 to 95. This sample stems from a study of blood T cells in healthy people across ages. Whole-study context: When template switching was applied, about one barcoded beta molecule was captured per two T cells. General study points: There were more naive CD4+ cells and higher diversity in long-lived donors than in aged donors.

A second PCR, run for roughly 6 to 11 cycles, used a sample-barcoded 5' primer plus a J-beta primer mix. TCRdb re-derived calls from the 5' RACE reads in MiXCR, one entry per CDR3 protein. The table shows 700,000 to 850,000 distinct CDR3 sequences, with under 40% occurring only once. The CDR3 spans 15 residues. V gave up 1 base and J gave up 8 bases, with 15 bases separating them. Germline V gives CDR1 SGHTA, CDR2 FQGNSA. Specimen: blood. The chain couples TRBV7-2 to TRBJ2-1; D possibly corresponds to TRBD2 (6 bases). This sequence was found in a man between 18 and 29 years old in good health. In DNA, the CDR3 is TGTGCCAGCAGCTTAGGTGGGGGGTTTTACTATGAGCAGTTCTTC. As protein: CASSLGGGFYYEQFF.